A single sample gave rise to the 28 T cell receptor beta chains below, sequenced in a study of T-cell memory formation after mild COVID-19. TCRdb processed the 5' RACE reads anew with MiXCR; each CDR3 protein has one entry. The sample lists about 210,000 distinct CDR3 sequences, roughly a tenth occurring once. The sequenced sample consisted of PBMCs or a T cell subset sorted from them (not recorded which). The receptors come from a young man who had mild COVID-19 (a few samples of this study predate the infection). Cell type and time point are not known.

This clonotype was found many times. CDR3 coding DNA: TGTGCCAGCAGCCTCAACCGGGACTACCAGTTCTTC. Protein sequence: CASSLNRDYQFF. The chain employs TRBV5-6 and TRBJ2-1, with 7 bases lining up with TRBD2. The CDR3 is made up of 12 amino acids. Germline V gene sequence: CDR1 SGHDT, CDR2 YYEEEE. The V and J ends lost 4 bases and 13 bases, in that order; junction bases with no gene match: 8.

The chain joins TRBV3-1 to TRBJ1-5; possibly TRBD1 for D (6 bases). The CDR3 loop spans 15 amino acids. With 4 bases removed from V and 3 bases from J, the gap between germline ends came to 13 bases. Germline V gives CDR1 LGHDT, CDR2 YNNKEL (reference sequence). In DNA, the CDR3 is TGTGCCAGCAGCCGAAACACAGGGCCCAATCAGCCCCAGCATTTT. Protein product: CASSRNTGPNQPQHF.

This clonotype was seen more than once but under ten times. The chain uses TRBV5-1 and TRBJ2-2, with D possibly being TRBD1 (6 bases). In germline, CDR1 is SGHRS, CDR2 YFSETQ. This CDR3 has 15 residues. Trimming removed 2 bases at V and 8 bases at J, with 16 bases between. CDR3 loop: CASSLPLQGLGELFF. The CDR3 coding sequence is TGCGCCAGCAGCTTACCCTTACAGGGTCTGGGGGAGCTGTTTTTT.

This clonotype was found a few times. The rearrangement links TRBV5-1 to TRBJ1-2, with 8 bases that match TRBD1. The trim removed 2 bases at V and 6 bases at J, leaving 18 bases unmatched. This CDR3 has 18 residues. Per germline, CDR1 SGHRS and CDR2 YFSETQ. The CDR3 reads CASSFSPGTGTLADGYTF. CDR3 bases: TGCGCCAGCAGCTTCTCTCCCGGGACAGGCACCTTAGCCGATGGCTACACCTTC.

This clonotype was observed a handful of times. The chain employs TRBV9 and TRBJ2-3; no clear D gene. The germline V gene has CDR1 SGDLS and CDR2 YYNGEE. There are 13 residues in the CDR3. Trimming stripped 3 bases from V and 4 bases from J, with 9 bases between. The CDR3 region is CASSGEPADTQYF. The CDR3 DNA follows: TGTGCCAGCAGCGGGGAACCGGCAGATACGCAGTATTTT. The full variable domain, rest sourced from reference TRBV9 and TRBJ2-3, is DSGVTQTPKHLITATGQRVTLRCSPRSGDLSVYWYQQSLDQGLQFLIQYYNGEERAKGNILERFSAQQFPDLHSELNLSSLELGDSALYFCASSGEPADTQYFGPGTRLTVL.

This clonotype has a handful of counts. The rearrangement links TRBV6-6 to TRBJ2-3; the match to TRBD2 covers 8 bases. CDR1 is MNHNY, CDR2 SVGAGI, per germline (reference sequence). V trimming: 10 bases; J trimming: 0 bases; junction bases outside the gene matches: 3. The CDR3 has 13 amino acids. The DNA for the CDR3 is TGTGCCATCGGGGGGGCCAGCACAGATACGCAGTATTTT. The encoded protein is CAIGGASTDTQYF.

The chain recombines TRBV15 with TRBJ1-3; D is possibly TRBD1 (6 bases). Trimming removed 8 bases at V and 2 bases at J, with 10 bases between. The CDR3 is 13 amino acids. Germline V gene lookup returns CDR1 LNHNV and CDR2 YYDKDF (reference sequence). The DNA of the CDR3 is TGTGCCACCGCAGGGGATCCTGGAAACACCATATATTTT. This gives the protein CATAGDPGNTIYF.

At least ten counts were recorded for this clonotype. The CDR3 nucleotides read TGCAGTGCCACCCATCAGGCTGAAGCTTTCTTT. This encodes CSATHQAEAFF. V is TRBV20-1 and J is TRBJ1-1; D is undetermined. V was cut by 6 bases and J by 6 bases, with 11 bases left in between. The CDR3 spans 11 residues. Germline V gene data show CDR1 as DFQATT and CDR2 as SNEGSKA (reference sequence).

This clonotype was detected many times. J is TRBJ1-2 and V is TRBV29-1; 9 nucleotides match TRBD1. The CDR3 is 15 amino acids. From germline, CDR1 is SQVTM and CDR2 ANQGSEA. V was clipped by 4 bases and J by 1 base; unmatched bases: 7. CDR3 nucleotide sequence: TGCAGCGTTGCCCCCCGACAGGGGGGTAACTATGGCTACACCTTC. Amino acid sequence: CSVAPRQGGNYGYTF.

The chain couples TRBV10-1 to TRBJ2-2, with D tentatively TRBD2 (5 bases). Per germline, CDR1 WNHNN and CDR2 SYGVQD (reference sequence). CDR3 size: 13 residues. Trimming removed 8 bases at V and 3 bases at J, with 10 bases between. CDR3 protein: CASSGFYTGELFF. The CDR3 bases are TGCGCCAGCTCGGGATTCTACACCGGGGAGCTGTTTTTT.

The chain joins TRBV3-1 to TRBJ1-2, with 10 bases identical to TRBD1. The length of the CDR3 is 16 residues. CDR1 and CDR2 (germline): LGHDT, YNNKEL (reference sequence). V lost 6 bases to trimming and J lost 0 bases; unmatched junction nucleotides: 7. For the CDR3, the DNA is TGTGCCAGCAGGGGGACAGGGGTAGAGTCTAACTATGGCTACACCTTC. Amino acid sequence: CASRGTGVESNYGYTF.

Comments on this clonotype: An end of the junction does not agree with germline; a read error may underlie this. V usage is TRBV20-1 and J usage is TRBJ2-5; 15 bases fit TRBD2. Germline lookup yields CDR1 DFQATT and CDR2 SNEGSKA (reference sequence). This CDR3 has 15 residues. The CDR3 region has the DNA TGCAGTGCCCCCTGGACTAGCGGGGGGGAAGAGACCAAGTACTTC. Protein sequence: CSAPWTSGGEETKYF.

This clonotype was observed many times. The genes are TRBV7-2 and TRBJ1-1; D is possibly TRBD1 (5 bases). V lost 3 bases and J lost 0, with 8 bases in between. Germline CDR1 and CDR2: SGHTA and FQGNSA. The CDR3 length is 14 residues. This chain's CDR3 is CASSFTGMNTEAFF. The CDR3, as DNA: TGTGCCAGCAGCTTTACAGGTATGAACACTGAAGCTTTCTTT.

This clonotype has a handful of counts. V gene TRBV5-1 combines with J gene TRBJ2-3; TRBD2 matches at 10 bases. The CDR3 length is 15 residues. Trimming removed 4 bases from V and 6 bases from J; junction bases left unmatched: 8. Per the germline V gene, CDR1 is SGHRS and CDR2 is YFSETQ. CDR3 nucleotides: TGCGCCAGCAGCATAGGACTAGCGGATGGCGATACGCAGTATTTT. Its translation is CASSIGLADGDTQYF.

This clonotype was seen more than once but under ten times. The chain joins TRBV20-1 to TRBJ2-5, with unresolved D. CDR3 size: 14 residues. Trimming removed 3 bases from V and 2 bases from J, with 13 bases in between. The germline V gene has CDR1 DFQATT and CDR2 SNEGSKA (reference sequence). The CDR3 DNA is TGCAGTGCTAGGCCTGTTGGGGAACAAGAGACCCAGTACTTC. This translates into CSARPVGEQETQYF.

The chain recombines TRBV5-4 with TRBJ2-5; D might be TRBD2 (6 bases). V was clipped by 1 base and J by 5 bases, with 12 bases between them. Per the germline V gene, CDR1 is SGHNT and CDR2 is YYREEE (reference sequence). The CDR3 covers 14 residues. The CDR3 nucleotides read TGTGCCAGCAGCTTGAGGCGGGGCCGGGAGACCCAGTACTTC. Translated, it gives CASSLRRGRETQYF.

The chain joins TRBV27 to TRBJ1-4, with D unresolved. V lost 6 bases to trimming and J lost 6 bases, with 32 bases between them. Germline assignment: CDR1 MNHEY and CDR2 SMNVEV (reference sequence). CDR3 length equals 20 residues. The CDR3 loop is CASRHDRLGEGPPKDEKLFF. CDR3 coding DNA: TGTGCCAGCAGGCATGACCGCCTCGGGGAGGGCCCCCCAAAGGATGAAAAACTGTTTTTT.

The rearrangement joins TRBV5-1 to TRBJ2-6; 7 bases are shared with TRBD1. CDR1 is SGHRS and CDR2 is YFSETQ in the germline V gene. V dropped 4 bases and J dropped 1; count of bases not matched to a gene: 2. This CDR3 has 15 residues. The CDR3 DNA reads as TGCGCCAGCAGCCCGGGACAGTCTGGGGCCAACGTCCTGACTTTC. Protein: CASSPGQSGANVLTF.

Ten or more counts support this clonotype. Here the CDR3 reads CASSPQYEQYF. CDR3 coding DNA: TGTGCCAGCAGCCCACAGTACGAGCAGTACTTC. V gene TRBV7-2 combines with J gene TRBJ2-7; D is unresolved. Trimming removed 5 bases at V and 4 bases at J, with 6 bases between. The CDR3 has 11 residues. Germline lookup yields CDR1 SGHTA and CDR2 FQGNSA.

In this sample, this clonotype turned up a few times. The V call is TRBV4-3, the J call TRBJ2-7; 7 bases are shared with TRBD1. The length of the CDR3 is 13 residues. The germline V gene encodes CDR1 LGHNA and CDR2 YSLEER. V gave up 3 bases and J gave up 6 bases; unmatched junction bases: 5. The CDR3 sequence: CASSQETGSEQYF. The CDR3 DNA sequence: TGCGCCAGCAGCCAGGAGACAGGGTCCGAGCAGTACTTC.

The chain carries TRBV5-1 and TRBJ2-7; D perhaps matches TRBD2 (6 bases). V gave up 0 bases and J gave up 7 bases, with 11 bases separating them. The germline CDR1 and CDR2 sequences are SGHRS and YFSETQ. The CDR3 is 13 residues long. As DNA, the CDR3 is TGCGCCAGCAGCTTGGGGACGGAGGGAGAGCAGTACGTC. Amino acids: CASSLGTEGEQYV.

This clonotype was observed many times. The rearrangement links TRBV6-6 to TRBJ2-7, with 10 positions matching TRBD2. Germline lookup yields CDR1 MNHNY and CDR2 SVGAGI (reference sequence). CDR3 length equals 14 residues. The J segment lost 6 bases and the V segment lost 6 bases, leaving 8 bases of the junction unmatched. CDR3: CASSSLAGVVEQYF. DNA of the CDR3: TGTGCCAGCAGCTCTCTAGCGGGGGTGGTCGAGCAGTACTTC.

This rearrangement joins TRBV7-9 to TRBJ1-2; 8 bases are shared with TRBD1. V was clipped by 2 bases and J by 7 bases; unmatched bases: 6. The CDR3 is 14 amino acids. Germline values: CDR1 SEHNR, CDR2 FQNEAQ (reference sequence). The CDR3 is CASSLSTGAGGYTF. The CDR3, as DNA: TGTGCCAGCAGCTTATCGACAGGGGCGGGTGGCTACACCTTC.

This clonotype was counted at least ten times. The chain employs TRBV7-8 and TRBJ1-5; 7 bases agree with TRBD1. The length of the CDR3 is 14 residues. CDR1 SGHVS and CDR2 FQNEAQ come from the germline V gene. Germline trimming cut 8 bases from V and 2 bases from J; bases unmatched to any gene: 6. The CDR3 spells CASEIGQGNQPQHF. The DNA for the CDR3 is TGTGCCAGCGAAATTGGACAGGGCAATCAGCCCCAGCATTTT.

The sample holds a few counts of this clonotype. This sequence joins TRBV23-1 and TRBJ1-1; no firm D call. Being an ORF, TRBV23-1 has a function that is uncertain. The CDR3 runs to 13 residues. V was pared by 0 bases and J by 6 bases, with 8 bases between. The CDR3 spells CASSQSPEAEAFF. The CDR3, as DNA: TGCGCCAGCAGTCAATCGCCGGAGGCTGAAGCTTTCTTT.

This clonotype came up many times. The chain uses TRBV5-4 and TRBJ2-5; 10 positions match TRBD2. Germline CDR1 is SGHNT and CDR2 is YYREEE (reference sequence). The CDR3 runs to 14 residues. Trimming took 4 bases from V and 4 from J; bases not matched to a gene: 4. The CDR3 reads CASSQTSGPETQYF. CDR3 sequence (DNA): TGTGCCAGCAGCCAGACTAGCGGGCCAGAGACCCAGTACTTC.

The rearrangement uses TRBV7-2 and TRBJ1-1; perhaps TRBD1 as D (6 bases). This CDR3 comprises 13 residues. Trimming shortened V by 10 bases and J by 5 bases, and 17 bases separated the two germline ends. Germline CDR1 and CDR2: SGHTA and FQGNSA. CDR3 sequence reads: CATSNRVGTEAFF. The DNA for the CDR3 is TGTGCCACCTCGAACAGGGTTGGGACTGAAGCTTTCTTT.

Only a few counts were recorded for this clonotype. The chain links TRBV5-6 to TRBJ1-5; D remains unclear. V shed 2 bases and J shed 0 bases, with 9 bases lying between them. Germline V gene lookup returns CDR1 SGHDT and CDR2 YYEEEE. The CDR3 extends over 15 amino acids. CDR3 in DNA: TGTGCCAGCAGCTTTGGCGGACGTAGCAATCAGCCCCAGCATTTT. Its protein product is CASSFGGRSNQPQHF. The full variable domain, its missing parts supplied by reference TRBV5-6 and TRBJ1-5, is DAGVTQSPTHLIKTRGQQVTLRCSPKSGHDTVSWYQQALGQGPQFIFQYYEEEERQRGNFPDRFSGHQFPNYSSELNVNALLLGDSALYLCASSFGGRSNQPQHFGDGTRLSIL.